This T cell receptor (beta chain) is drawn from a study of shared clonotypes between healthy human individuals. Study in general: CD4 naive and memory got three plates each, CD8 naive two, CD8 memory one. Study-level results: Relative to clonotypes present in all four donors, those not shared had lower generation probabilities.

CDR3 length equals 15 residues. Germline lookup yields CDR1 SGHTS and CDR2 YDEGEE. With 2 bases clipped from V and 7 bases from J, the junction kept 5 bases outside the gene matches. Donors included only healthy HIV-negative adults lacking recent acute infections or vaccinations. A remark on this clone: Its antigen is currently unknown.

TCRdb's copy holds only in-frame clones and misses some; the assay was immunoSEQ multiplex PCR. The repertoire consists of approximately 1.5 million clones, with approximately 98.5% occurring once and the leading ten covering 0.36%. Input material: naive CD4+ T cells sorted from blood. The subset was: CD45RA+ positively selected. The rearrangement joins TRBV5-8 to TRBJ1-4, with 10 nucleotides matching TRBD1. This receptor was identified in a man aged 25-40 years in good health. The CDR3 region is CASSFVWDRGEKLFF. CDR3 coding DNA: TGTGCCAGCAGCTTTGTATGGGACAGGGGTGAAAAACTGTTTTTT.